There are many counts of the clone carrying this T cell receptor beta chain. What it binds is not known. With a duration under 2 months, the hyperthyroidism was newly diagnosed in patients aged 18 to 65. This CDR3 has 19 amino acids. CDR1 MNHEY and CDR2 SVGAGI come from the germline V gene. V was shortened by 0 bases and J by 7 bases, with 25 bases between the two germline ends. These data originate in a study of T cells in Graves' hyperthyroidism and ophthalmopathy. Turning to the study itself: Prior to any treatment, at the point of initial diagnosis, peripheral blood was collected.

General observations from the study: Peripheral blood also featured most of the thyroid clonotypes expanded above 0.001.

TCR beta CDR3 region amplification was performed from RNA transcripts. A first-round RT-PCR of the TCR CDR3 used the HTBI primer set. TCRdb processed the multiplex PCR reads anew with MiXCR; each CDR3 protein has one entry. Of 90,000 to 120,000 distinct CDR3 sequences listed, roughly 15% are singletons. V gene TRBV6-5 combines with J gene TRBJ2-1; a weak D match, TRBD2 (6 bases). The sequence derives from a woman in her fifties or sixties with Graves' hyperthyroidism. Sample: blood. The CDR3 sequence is CASSYSAGRDGKGRNEQFF. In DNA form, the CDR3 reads TGTGCCAGCAGTTACTCCGCTGGGCGGGACGGAAAAGGGAGGAATGAGCAGTTCTTC.